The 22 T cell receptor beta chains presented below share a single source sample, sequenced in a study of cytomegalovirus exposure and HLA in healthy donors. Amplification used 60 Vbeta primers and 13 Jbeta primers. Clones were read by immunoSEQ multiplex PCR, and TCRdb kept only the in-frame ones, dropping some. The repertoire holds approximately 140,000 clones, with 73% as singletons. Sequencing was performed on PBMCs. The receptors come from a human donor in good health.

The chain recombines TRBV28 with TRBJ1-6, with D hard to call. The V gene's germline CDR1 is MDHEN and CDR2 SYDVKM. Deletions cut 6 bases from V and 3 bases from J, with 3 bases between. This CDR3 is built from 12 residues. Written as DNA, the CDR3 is TGTGCCAGCAGCCTCTATAATTCACCCCTCCACTTT. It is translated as CASSLYNSPLHF.

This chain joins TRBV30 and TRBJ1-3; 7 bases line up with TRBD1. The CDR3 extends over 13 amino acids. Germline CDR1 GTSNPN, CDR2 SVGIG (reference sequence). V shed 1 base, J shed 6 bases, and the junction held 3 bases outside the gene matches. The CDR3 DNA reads TGTGCCTGGAGTGAGGGACAGATAAACACCATATATTTT. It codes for CAWSEGQINTIYF.

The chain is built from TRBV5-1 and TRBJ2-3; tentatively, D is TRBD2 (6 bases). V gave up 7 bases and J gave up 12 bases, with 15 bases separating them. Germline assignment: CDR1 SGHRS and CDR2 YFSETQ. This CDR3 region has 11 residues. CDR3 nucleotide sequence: TGCGCCAGCGGTAAGGGAGGCGAACAGTATTTT. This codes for CASGKGGEQYF.

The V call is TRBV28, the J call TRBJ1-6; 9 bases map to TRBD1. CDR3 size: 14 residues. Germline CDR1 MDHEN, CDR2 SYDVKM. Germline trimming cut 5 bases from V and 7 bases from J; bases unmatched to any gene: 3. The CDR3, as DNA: TGTGCCAGCAGTAAGACAGGGGGAAATTCACCCCTCCACTTT. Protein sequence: CASSKTGGNSPLHF.

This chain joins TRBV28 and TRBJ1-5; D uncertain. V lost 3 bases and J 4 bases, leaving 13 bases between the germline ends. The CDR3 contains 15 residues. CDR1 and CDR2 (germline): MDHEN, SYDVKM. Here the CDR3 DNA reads TGTGCCAGCAGTTTCTACGGAGGGCCGAATCAGCCCCAGCATTTT. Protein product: CASSFYGGPNQPQHF.

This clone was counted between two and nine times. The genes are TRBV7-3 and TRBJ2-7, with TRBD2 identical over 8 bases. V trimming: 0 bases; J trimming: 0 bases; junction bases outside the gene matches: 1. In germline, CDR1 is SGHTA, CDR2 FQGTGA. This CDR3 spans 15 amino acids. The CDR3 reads CASSLTGRGSYEQYF. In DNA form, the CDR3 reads TGTGCCAGCAGCTTAACCGGGAGGGGCTCCTACGAGCAGTACTTC. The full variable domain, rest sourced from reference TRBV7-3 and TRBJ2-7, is GAGVSQTPSNKVTEKGKYVELRCDPISGHTALYWYRQSLGQGPEFLIYFQGTGAADDSGLPNDRFFAVRPEGSVSTLKIQRTERGDSAVYLCASSLTGRGSYEQYFGPGTRLTVT.

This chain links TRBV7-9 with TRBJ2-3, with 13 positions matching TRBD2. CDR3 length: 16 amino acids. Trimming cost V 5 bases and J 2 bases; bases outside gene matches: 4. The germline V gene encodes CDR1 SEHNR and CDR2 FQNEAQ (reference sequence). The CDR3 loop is CASSGGTSGATDTQYF. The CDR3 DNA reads TGTGCCAGCAGCGGGGGGACTAGCGGGGCCACAGATACGCAGTATTTT.

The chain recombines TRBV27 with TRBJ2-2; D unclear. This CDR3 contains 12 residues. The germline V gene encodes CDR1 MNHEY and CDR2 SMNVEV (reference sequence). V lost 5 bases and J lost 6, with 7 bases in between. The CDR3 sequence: CASSPPAGELFF. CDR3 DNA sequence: TGTGCCAGCAGTCCCCCGGCCGGGGAGCTGTTTTTT.

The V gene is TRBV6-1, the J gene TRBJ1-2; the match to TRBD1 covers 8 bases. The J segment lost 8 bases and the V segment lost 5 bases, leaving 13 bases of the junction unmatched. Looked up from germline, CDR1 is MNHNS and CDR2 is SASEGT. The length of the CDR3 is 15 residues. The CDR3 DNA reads TGTGCCAGCAGTTTGTCAGGGGGCGCCCCGGGAGGCTACACCTTC. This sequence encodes CASSLSGGAPGGYTF.

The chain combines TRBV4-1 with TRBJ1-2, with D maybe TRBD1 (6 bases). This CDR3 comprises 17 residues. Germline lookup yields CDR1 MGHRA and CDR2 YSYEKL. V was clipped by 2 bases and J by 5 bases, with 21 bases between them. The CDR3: CASSQPGQPSTFYGYTF. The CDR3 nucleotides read TGCGCCAGCAGCCAACCCGGACAGCCTTCCACTTTTTATGGCTACACCTTC.

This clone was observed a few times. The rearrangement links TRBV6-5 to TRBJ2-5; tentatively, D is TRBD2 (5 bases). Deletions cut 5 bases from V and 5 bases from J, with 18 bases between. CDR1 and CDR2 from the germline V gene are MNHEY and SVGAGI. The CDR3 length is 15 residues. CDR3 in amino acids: CASSPMDSTRETQYF. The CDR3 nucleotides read TGTGCCAGCAGTCCCATGGACTCCACCCGGGAGACCCAGTACTTC.

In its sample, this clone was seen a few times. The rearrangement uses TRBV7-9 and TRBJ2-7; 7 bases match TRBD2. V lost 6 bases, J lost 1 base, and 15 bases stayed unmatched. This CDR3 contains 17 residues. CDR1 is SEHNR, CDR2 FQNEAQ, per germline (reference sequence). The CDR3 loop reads CASRRAASGANSYEQYF. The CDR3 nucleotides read TGTGCCAGCAGACGTGCGGCTAGCGGAGCGAATTCCTACGAGCAGTACTTC.

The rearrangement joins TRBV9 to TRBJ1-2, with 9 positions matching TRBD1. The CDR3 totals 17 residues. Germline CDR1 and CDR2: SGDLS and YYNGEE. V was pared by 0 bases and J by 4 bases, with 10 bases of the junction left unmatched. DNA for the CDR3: TGTGCCAGCAGCGTAGATCTACCCGGGGGACAGGGCTATGGCTACACCTTC. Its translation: CASSVDLPGGQGYGYTF.

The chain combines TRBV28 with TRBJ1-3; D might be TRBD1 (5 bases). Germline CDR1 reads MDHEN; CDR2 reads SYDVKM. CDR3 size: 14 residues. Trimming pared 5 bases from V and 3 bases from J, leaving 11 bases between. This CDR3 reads CASSGAGLGNTIYF. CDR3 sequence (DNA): TGTGCCAGCAGTGGGGCAGGGCTTGGAAACACCATATATTTT.

Here the CDR3 reads CASSPRIGDQPQHF. CDR3 nucleotide sequence: TGTGCCAGCAGCCCACGGATAGGGGATCAGCCCCAGCATTTT. The chain couples TRBV28 to TRBJ1-5; tentative D call: TRBD1 (5 bases). V was clipped by 6 bases and J by 5 bases, with 14 bases between them. The CDR3 runs to 14 residues. Looked up from germline, CDR1 is MDHEN and CDR2 is SYDVKM.

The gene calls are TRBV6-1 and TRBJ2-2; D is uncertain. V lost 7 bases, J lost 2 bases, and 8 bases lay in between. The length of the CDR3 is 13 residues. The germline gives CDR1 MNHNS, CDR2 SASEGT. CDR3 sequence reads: CASIDPNTGELFF. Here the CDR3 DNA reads TGTGCCAGCATTGATCCAAACACCGGGGAGCTGTTTTTT.

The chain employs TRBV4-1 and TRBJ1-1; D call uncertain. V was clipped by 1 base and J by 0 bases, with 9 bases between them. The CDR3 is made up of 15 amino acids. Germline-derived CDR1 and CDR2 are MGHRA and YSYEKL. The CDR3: CASSQGETVNTEAFF. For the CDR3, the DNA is TGCGCCAGCAGCCAAGGCGAAACGGTGAACACTGAAGCTTTCTTT.

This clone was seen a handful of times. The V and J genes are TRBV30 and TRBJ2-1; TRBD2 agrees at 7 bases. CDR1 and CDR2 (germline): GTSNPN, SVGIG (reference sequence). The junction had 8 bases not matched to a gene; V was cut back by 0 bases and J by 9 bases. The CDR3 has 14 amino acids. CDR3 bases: TGTGCCTGGAGTGTTGGTCTAGCGGAGGTTGAGCAGTTCTTC. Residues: CAWSVGLAEVEQFF.

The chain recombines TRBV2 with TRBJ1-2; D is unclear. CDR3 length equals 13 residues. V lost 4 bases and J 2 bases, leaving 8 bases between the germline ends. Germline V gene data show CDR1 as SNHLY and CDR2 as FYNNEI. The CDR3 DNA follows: TGTGCCAGCAGTGGGCGGCCGAACTATGGCTACACCTTC. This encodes CASSGRPNYGYTF.

For the CDR3, the DNA is TGTGCCAGCGGGCGGGTGGGCGAGCAGTACTTC. It translates to CASGRVGEQYF. The chain has TRBV7-8 and TRBJ2-7; perhaps TRBD2 as D (5 bases). This CDR3 is 11 amino acids long. V was pared by 8 bases and J by 6 bases, with 11 bases between. CDR1 SGHVS and CDR2 FQNEAQ come from the germline V gene.

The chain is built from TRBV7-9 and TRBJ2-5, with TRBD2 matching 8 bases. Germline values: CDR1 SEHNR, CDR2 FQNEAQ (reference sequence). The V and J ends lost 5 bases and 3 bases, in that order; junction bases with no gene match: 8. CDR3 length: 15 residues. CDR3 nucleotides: TGTGCCAGCAGCCCCGCGGGGGGACCAGAAGAGACCCAGTACTTC. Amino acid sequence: CASSPAGGPEETQYF. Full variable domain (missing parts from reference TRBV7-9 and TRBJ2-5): DTGVSQNPRHKITKRGQNVTFRCDPISEHNRLYWYRQTLGQGPEFLTYFQNEAQLEKSRLLSDRFSAERPKGSFSTLEIQRTEQGDSAMYLCASSPAGGPEETQYFGPGTRLLVL.

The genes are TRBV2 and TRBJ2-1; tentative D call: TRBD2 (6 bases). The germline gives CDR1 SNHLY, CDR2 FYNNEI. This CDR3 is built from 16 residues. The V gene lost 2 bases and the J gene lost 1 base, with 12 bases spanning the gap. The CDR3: CASSEFVGGSYNEQFF. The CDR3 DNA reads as TGTGCCAGCAGTGAATTTGTGGGAGGATCCTACAATGAGCAGTTCTTC.